The entry below describes one T cell receptor beta chain. Assay: immunoSEQ multiplex PCR; the TCRdb copy retains only in-frame clones and omits some. Of a few hundred thousand clones in the sample, about nine tenths are singletons; the top ten hold 1.5% to 2%. The treatment is: roughly 20 received Ad26.COV2.S at low or high dose, single or two shots; about 5 received placebo; per-sample allocation not given. Specimens were obtained on day 63 following the first vaccine or placebo injection. The sample belongs to a study of Ad26.COV2.S vaccination and SARS-CoV-2 variants. Study-wide context: Once or twice, 56 days apart, Ad26.COV2.S was delivered intramuscularly.

The V end was cut by 0 bases, the J end by 1 base, with 11 bases between. CDR3 length: 15 amino acids. Germline V gene data show CDR1 as SGHDT and CDR2 as YYEEEE. The receptor comes from a person aged 18-60 years who received the Ad26.COV2.S COVID-19 vaccine or a placebo. V usage is TRBV5-6 and J usage is TRBJ2-7; weak D call: TRBD1 (6 bases). Sequenced here: peripheral blood, sampled in a trial of Ad26.COV2.S vaccine versus placebo. This chain's CDR3 is CASSLVPGASYEQYF. The CDR3 nucleotides are TGTGCCAGCAGCTTGGTCCCAGGGGCGTCCTACGAGCAGTACTTC.